The 24 T cell receptor beta chains presented below share a single source sample, sequenced in a study of blood T cell repertoires in COVID-19. Repertoires were generated with immunoSEQ multiplex PCR, while TCRdb's copy carries only in-frame clones and drops some. The repertoire holds over 150,000 clones, roughly 80% seen once, with less than 4% in the top ten. The specimen was PBMCs or T cells enriched from blood (not recorded which). The receptors were gathered from a woman aged 55-69 years who had recovered from COVID-19.

The rearrangement joins TRBV12-5 to TRBJ2-6; D may be TRBD1 (6 bases). Germline-derived CDR1 and CDR2 are LGHNT and FRNRAP. The CDR3 contains 14 residues. Deletions cut 7 bases from V and 4 bases from J, with 11 bases between. The CDR3 sequence is CASAQGSGANVLTF. Here the CDR3 DNA reads TGTGCTAGTGCCCAGGGGTCCGGGGCCAACGTCCTGACTTTC.

The rearrangement links TRBV6-5 to TRBJ2-5; D is ambiguous. CDR3 length: 13 amino acids. Trimming removed 6 bases from V and 3 bases from J, with 11 bases in between. CDR1 and CDR2 from the germline V gene are MNHEY and SVGAGI. In nucleotides, the CDR3 is TGTGCCAGCAGGGCGATCGCGGAAGAGACCCAGTACTTC. Protein: CASRAIAEETQYF.

This sequence joins TRBV5-1 and TRBJ2-1; tentative D call: TRBD2 (6 bases). The CDR3 contains 16 residues. CDR1 is SGHRS, CDR2 YFSETQ, per germline. Trimming took 0 bases from V and 8 from J, leaving 18 bases between them. CDR3 amino acids: CASSLDPYTSWDEQFF. The CDR3 nucleotides read TGCGCCAGCAGCTTGGATCCCTATACTAGCTGGGATGAGCAGTTCTTC.

This chain joins TRBV7-2 and TRBJ2-3; D unresolved. The germline CDR1 and CDR2 sequences are SGHTA and FQGNSA. The V gene lost 4 bases and the J gene lost 5 bases, with 7 bases spanning the gap. This CDR3 is built from 12 residues. CDR3 DNA sequence: TGTGCCAGCAGCTCCCGGTTAGATACGCAGTATTTT. Translated, it gives CASSSRLDTQYF.

The chain couples TRBV19 to TRBJ2-6; TRBD1 matches 9 bases. Germline CDR1 LNHDA, CDR2 SQIVND (reference sequence). There are 19 residues in the CDR3. V was clipped by 6 bases and J by 0 bases; unmatched bases: 12. The DNA of the CDR3 is TGTGCCAGTAGCCAGGACAGGGGTTCTCTTTACTCTGGGGCCAACGTCCTGACTTTC. As protein: CASSQDRGSLYSGANVLTF.

This clone has only a few counts. The chain couples TRBV5-6 to TRBJ1-2; 9 bases match TRBD1. Germline CDR1 is SGHDT and CDR2 is YYEEEE. V shed 3 bases, J shed 2 bases, and the junction held 5 bases outside the gene matches. This CDR3 contains 15 residues. The CDR3 loop reads CASSSRGQGNYGYTF. In DNA form, the CDR3 reads TGTGCCAGCAGCTCTCGGGGACAGGGCAACTATGGCTACACCTTC.

The chain employs TRBV4-1 and TRBJ2-7, with a weak D call TRBD1 (6 bases). Germline loops: CDR1 MGHRA, CDR2 YSYEKL. The CDR3 is 15 amino acids. The V end lost 3 bases, the J end lost 3 bases, and 15 bases lay between the germline ends. The CDR3 bases are TGCGCCAGCAGCCAGCTTTCAGGGGCGAGCTACGAGCAGTACTTC. Amino acid sequence: CASSQLSGASYEQYF.

This clone was picked up one time. The J gene is TRBJ2-7, the V gene TRBV18; maybe TRBD1 (5 bases). The germline CDR1 and CDR2 sequences are KGHSH and LQKENI. CDR3 length: 13 residues. V lost 3 bases and J 3 bases, leaving 9 bases between the germline ends. CDR3 DNA sequence: TGTGCCAGCTCACCGGGGCAGATCTACGAGCAGTACTTC. Its translation: CASSPGQIYEQYF.

The sample holds one count of this clone. This sequence joins TRBV10-3 and TRBJ1-5, with a weak D call TRBD1 (6 bases). CDR1 is ENHRY and CDR2 is SYGVKD in the germline V gene. The CDR3 runs 14 residues. V lost 0 bases, J lost 7 bases, and 10 bases lay in between. CDR3 sequence: CAISESQGEQPQHF. CDR3 nucleotide sequence: TGTGCCATCAGTGAGTCACAGGGAGAACAGCCCCAGCATTTT.

The chain joins TRBV27 to TRBJ2-1, with 8 bases fitting TRBD1. J lost 7 bases, V lost 6 bases, and 11 bases had no gene match. Germline V gene data show CDR1 as MNHEY and CDR2 as SMNVEV (reference sequence). This CDR3 comprises 15 residues. CDR3 DNA: TGTGCCAGCAGCTCCCGGGACAGGAAACCAAATGAGCAGTTCTTC. Translating gives CASSSRDRKPNEQFF.

The sample holds a few counts of this clone. The chain joins TRBV5-1 to TRBJ2-2; D is unclear. The CDR3 length is 14 residues. Trimming stripped 0 bases from V and 3 bases from J, with 6 bases between. Germline values: CDR1 SGHRS, CDR2 YFSETQ. CDR3 nucleotide sequence: TGCGCCAGCAGCTTGGCCTCGGACACCGGGGAGCTGTTTTTT. This translates into CASSLASDTGELFF.

This clone has just one count. The V gene is TRBV3-1 (or the pseudogene TRBV3-2), the J gene TRBJ2-4, with 8 bases identical to TRBD1. The CDR3 has 13 amino acids. V dropped 0 bases and J dropped 11; count of bases not matched to a gene: 3. Germline CDR1 is LGHDT and CDR2 is YNNKEL (reference sequence). DNA for the CDR3: TGTGCCAGCAGCCAAGAACGACAGGGGCTTCAGTACTTC. Amino acids: CASSQERQGLQYF.

Comments on this clone: Additional DNA sequences in this sample encode the identical CDR3. This chain uses TRBV5-1 with TRBJ1-2, with TRBD1 identical over 8 bases. This CDR3 spans 14 amino acids. In germline, CDR1 is SGHRS, CDR2 YFSETQ. The V gene end was trimmed by 2 bases and the J gene end by 3 bases; junction bases not matched to a gene: 3. CDR3 bases: TGCGCCAGCAGCTTTCAGGGGGCCGACTATGGCTACACCTTC. Its protein product is CASSFQGADYGYTF. Together with reference TRBV5-1 and TRBJ1-2, the CDR3 gives the full variable domain: KAGVTQTPRYLIKTRGQQVTLSCSPISGHRSVSWYQQTPGQGLQFLFEYFSETQRNKGNFPGRFSGRQFSNSRSEMNVSTLELGDSALYLCASSFQGADYGYTFGSGTRLTVV.

The chain links TRBV29-1 to TRBJ2-1, with 7 bases fitting TRBD2. There are 14 residues in the CDR3. The V and J ends lost 1 base and 3 bases, in that order; junction bases with no gene match: 3. Germline CDR1 is SQVTM and CDR2 is ANQGSEA. The CDR3 region is CSVEGTRFYNEQFF. CDR3 nucleotides: TGCAGCGTTGAAGGGACTAGGTTCTACAATGAGCAGTTCTTC.

This chain links TRBV14 with TRBJ2-7; TRBD1 aligns across 7 bases. The CDR3 contains 14 residues. CDR1 SGHDN and CDR2 FVKESK come from the germline V gene. J was trimmed by 3 bases and V by 6 bases; bases with no gene match: 8. CDR3 DNA sequence: TGTGCCAGCAGACCCCAGGGGGTAGGCTACGAGCAGTACTTC. Translated, it gives CASRPQGVGYEQYF.

This clone appeared once. The gene calls are TRBV10-2 and TRBJ1-1; 10 nucleotides agree with TRBD1. Looked up from germline, CDR1 is WSHSY and CDR2 is SAAADI. CDR3 length equals 14 residues. Trimming at V came to 6 bases and at J to 8 bases, leaving 9 bases not matched to a gene. The CDR3 coding sequence is TGCGCCAGCAGCAGACAGGGGGCAGGGTCAGAAGCTTTCTTT. This encodes CASSRQGAGSEAFF.

A few counts support this clone. The V call is TRBV7-8, the J call TRBJ1-1, with D possibly TRBD1 on 5 matching bases. Trimming left V 0 bases short and J 7 bases short, with 12 bases between. The CDR3 covers 14 residues. The germline V gene has CDR1 SGHVS and CDR2 FQNEAQ. CDR3 nucleotides: TGTGCCAGCAGCTTAGCGGGGGGAGACCTTGAAGCTTTCTTT. Protein: CASSLAGGDLEAFF.

V is TRBV7-9 and J is TRBJ2-7; D possibly corresponds to TRBD1 (6 bases). The CDR3 covers 13 residues. V lost 5 bases, J lost 2 bases, and 10 bases lay in between. Germline CDR1 and CDR2: SEHNR and FQNEAQ (reference sequence). CDR3 nucleotide sequence: TGTGCCAGCAGCCGACAGGTCCCCTACGAGCAGTACTTC. Translation: CASSRQVPYEQYF.

V is TRBV9 and J is TRBJ2-1; TRBD1 might be the D (5 bases). The CDR3 is 15 residues long. Germline V gene sequence: CDR1 SGDLS, CDR2 YYNGEE. V lost 5 bases to trimming and J lost 5 bases, with 17 bases between them. The CDR3: CASSGTGALHNEQFF. CDR3 DNA: TGTGCCAGCAGTGGCACTGGGGCTTTGCACAATGAGCAGTTCTTC. Combining the CDR3 with reference TRBV9 and TRBJ2-1 gives the whole variable domain DSGVTQTPKHLITATGQRVTLRCSPRSGDLSVYWYQQSLDQGLQFLIQYYNGEERAKGNILERFSAQQFPDLHSELNLSSLELGDSALYFCASSGTGALHNEQFFGPGTRLTVL.

The chain has TRBV6-5 and TRBJ1-6; TRBD1 matches 9 bases. This CDR3 comprises 15 residues. The germline V gene has CDR1 MNHEY and CDR2 SVGAGI. V trimming: 5 bases; J trimming: 7 bases; junction bases outside the gene matches: 6. CDR3 amino acids: CASSPPGTGNSPLHF. The DNA of the CDR3 is TGTGCCAGCAGTCCTCCTGGGACAGGGAATTCACCCCTCCACTTT.

This clone was seen a handful of times. CDR3 in amino acids: CASMRDRGAEAFF. The DNA for the CDR3 is TGTGCCAGTATGCGGGACAGGGGTGCTGAAGCTTTCTTT. The chain combines TRBV19 with TRBJ1-1; 10 bases match TRBD1. This CDR3 is 13 amino acids long. From germline, CDR1 is LNHDA and CDR2 SQIVND (reference sequence). V dropped 7 bases and J dropped 6; count of bases not matched to a gene: 5.

The table lists this clone with a few counts. The same CDR3 arises from other DNA sequences in this sample as well. This chain joins TRBV3-1 (or the pseudogene TRBV3-2) and TRBJ2-7, with 9 bases aligning to TRBD2. Germline assignment: CDR1 LGHDT and CDR2 YNNKEL (reference sequence). This CDR3 region has 12 residues. J lost 6 bases, V lost 4 bases, and 1 base had no gene match. The CDR3 spells CASSRGGVEQYF. In nucleotides, the CDR3 is TGTGCCAGCAGCCGCGGGGGGGTCGAGCAGTACTTC.

J is TRBJ1-2 and V is TRBV27; a possible D gene is TRBD1 (6 bases). The ends were cut back, 3 bases at V and 4 bases at J, with 27 bases in the middle. CDR1 is MNHEY and CDR2 is SMNVEV in the germline V gene (reference sequence). CDR3 length: 19 amino acids. The CDR3 reads CASSLSNDPAWGQLYGYTF. The CDR3 coding sequence is TGTGCCAGCAGTTTGTCAAATGATCCCGCCTGGGGGCAACTCTATGGCTACACCTTC.

The V gene is TRBV14, the J gene TRBJ1-2; TRBD1 might be the D (5 bases). V lost 5 bases, J lost 0 bases, and 13 bases lay in between. This CDR3 contains 15 residues. Germline loops: CDR1 SGHDN, CDR2 FVKESK. The CDR3 DNA reads as TGTGCCAGCAGCAAAAACAGGAACCCTAACTATGGCTACACCTTC. It is translated as CASSKNRNPNYGYTF.